The 20 T cell receptor beta chains given below trace back to one sample, sequenced in a study of blood T cell repertoires in COVID-19 (dated by TCRdb to 2019 to 2021). Library preparation used the immunoSEQ multiplex PCR assay. TCRdb's version of the immuneACCESS table is confined to in-frame rearrangements and falls short of the full clone set. An unresolved V gene accounts for under half of the shortfall where checked; the remainder is of unknown origin. The sample includes about 36,000 clones, with approximately 78% observed a single time. The ten largest clones represent around two fifths of the sample. Sequenced: peripheral blood. The receptors shown here come from a human donor in a cohort sampled during active or convalescent COVID-19. The donor label of this sample is uncertain.

The chain is built from TRBV5-1 and TRBJ1-2; D gene ambiguous. Per the germline V gene, CDR1 is SGHRS and CDR2 is YFSETQ. This CDR3 region has 15 residues. Trimming took off 0 bases at V and 1 base at J, with 10 bases between the two ends. The CDR3 DNA reads TGCGCCAGCAGCTTGGGGTCCGAGGGTAACTATGGCTACACCTTC. Residues: CASSLGSEGNYGYTF.

The chain recombines TRBV4-3 with TRBJ2-5; TRBD2 aligns across 13 bases. V dropped 0 bases and J dropped 2; count of bases not matched to a gene: 3. CDR3 size: 17 residues. Germline values: CDR1 LGHNA, CDR2 YSLEER. The CDR3 nucleotides are TGCGCCAGCAGCCAAGATTGGGGACTAGCGGGACAAGAGACCCAGTACTTC. It yields the protein CASSQDWGLAGQETQYF.

The V gene is TRBV6-1, the J gene TRBJ1-2, with D unresolved. This CDR3 has 11 amino acids. Trimming left V 2 bases short and J 11 bases short, with 9 bases between. Germline V gene sequence: CDR1 MNHNS, CDR2 SASEGT. CDR3 DNA sequence: TGTGCCAGCAGTGAACATAGAAGATACACCTTC. Amino acid sequence: CASSEHRRYTF.

The CDR3 region has the DNA TGTGCCAGTAGTATCCCCGGGGGGGTGGAGACCCAGTACTTC. Protein: CASSIPGGVETQYF. The chain joins TRBV19 to TRBJ2-5; 8 bases are a match to TRBD2. Germline trimming cut 3 bases from V and 5 bases from J; bases unmatched to any gene: 5. The CDR3 totals 14 residues. Per germline, CDR1 LNHDA and CDR2 SQIVND (reference sequence).

This clone was detected a few times. The chain recombines TRBV7-9 with TRBJ1-1; 10 nucleotides agree with TRBD1. Germline V gives CDR1 SEHNR, CDR2 FQNEAQ (reference sequence). The CDR3 contains 14 residues. The ends lost 5 bases at V and 7 bases at J; junction bases unmatched: 7. The CDR3 loop is CASSARQGASEAFF. CDR3 nucleotides: TGTGCCAGCAGCGCCAGACAGGGGGCGAGTGAAGCTTTCTTT.

This clone was observed a single time. The chain joins TRBV24-1 to TRBJ2-7; D uncertain. The V end was cut by 2 bases, the J end by 4 bases, with 8 bases between. CDR3 size: 13 residues. The germline CDR1 and CDR2 sequences are KGHDR and SFDVKD. The CDR3 reads CATSDSHRYEQYF. The CDR3 DNA is TGTGCCACCAGTGATTCCCACAGATACGAGCAGTACTTC.

The chain joins TRBV15 to TRBJ2-3, with 7 nucleotides matching TRBD1. In germline, CDR1 is LNHNV, CDR2 YYDKDF (reference sequence). This CDR3 is 15 amino acids long. V lost 5 bases and J lost 2; bases outside the gene matches: 7. CDR3 sequence reads: CATSRDRTTTDTQYF. The CDR3 coding sequence is TGTGCCACCAGCCGGGACAGAACCACCACAGATACGCAGTATTTT.

The rearrangement links TRBV5-1 to TRBJ2-1; D ambiguous. V was clipped by 4 bases and J by 7 bases, with 21 bases between them. Germline CDR1 SGHRS, CDR2 YFSETQ. The length of the CDR3 is 16 residues. The CDR3 loop reads CASSPLRSPVWNEQFF. The CDR3 DNA is TGCGCCAGCAGCCCACTCCGGAGCCCCGTGTGGAATGAGCAGTTCTTC.

This chain connects TRBV20-1 to TRBJ2-1; D is uncertain. This CDR3 is built from 14 residues. Germline values: CDR1 DFQATT, CDR2 SNEGSKA (reference sequence). V was cut by 3 bases and J by 0 bases, with 9 bases left in between. In nucleotides, the CDR3 is TGCAGTGCTAGTCTCCATAGCTCCTACAATGAGCAGTTCTTC. Its translation is CSASLHSSYNEQFF.

The rearrangement links TRBV6-5 to TRBJ2-1; no reliable D call. Per germline, CDR1 MNHEY and CDR2 SVGAGI. Between the trimmed V and J ends, which lost 5 bases and 8 bases, there was a span of 13 bases. This CDR3 is 13 amino acids long. The DNA for the CDR3 is TGTGCCAGCAGTCCGCTTACCCGGGATGAGCAGTTCTTC. Translated, it gives CASSPLTRDEQFF.

The chain employs TRBV18 and TRBJ1-6; D might be TRBD1 (6 bases). The CDR3 is 16 residues long. The germline V gene encodes CDR1 KGHSH and CDR2 LQKENI. V shed 4 bases and J shed 5 bases, with 15 bases lying between them. The CDR3 sequence: CASSQTGRKNNSPLHF. In DNA form, the CDR3 reads TGTGCCAGCTCACAAACAGGGCGAAAGAATAATTCACCCCTCCACTTT.

The chain joins TRBV24-1 to TRBJ2-2; D possibly corresponds to TRBD2 (7 bases). There are 16 residues in the CDR3. Deletions cut 5 bases from V and 7 bases from J, with 19 bases between. Germline V gene sequence: CDR1 KGHDR, CDR2 SFDVKD. The CDR3 region is CATSVRGAEKSGELFF. CDR3 in DNA: TGTGCCACCAGTGTCCGGGGGGCAGAGAAGAGCGGGGAGCTGTTTTTT.

J is TRBJ1-2 and V is TRBV5-1; D perhaps matches TRBD1 (5 bases). The CDR3 consists of 13 residues. The germline V gene has CDR1 SGHRS and CDR2 YFSETQ. The V end was cut by 5 bases, the J end by 8 bases, with 16 bases between. The CDR3 nucleotides are TGCGCCAGCAGTCCCCTCTGGCGGGGGGGCTACACCTTC. Amino acids: CASSPLWRGGYTF. Full variable domain (rest looked up from reference TRBV5-1 and TRBJ1-2): KAGVTQTPRYLIKTRGQQVTLSCSPISGHRSVSWYQQTPGQGLQFLFEYFSETQRNKGNFPGRFSGRQFSNSRSEMNVSTLELGDSALYLCASSPLWRGGYTFGSGTRLTVV.

This clone was recorded only once. The V and J genes are TRBV2 and TRBJ2-2; 8 positions agree with TRBD1. The germline CDR1 and CDR2 sequences are SNHLY and FYNNEI. The trim removed 5 bases at V and 8 bases at J, leaving 19 bases unmatched. This CDR3 contains 18 residues. Written as DNA, the CDR3 is TGTGCCAGCAGTAGAAGGGGAAGGGCAGGGGGCGAACCGGGGGAGCTGTTTTTT. The encoded protein is CASSRRGRAGGEPGELFF.

In DNA, the CDR3 is TGTGCCAGCACCCGTTCCTTCGGCGGGACAGGGTCAGCCGGGGAGCTGTTTTTT. Its translation is CASTRSFGGTGSAGELFF. The genes are TRBV7-9 and TRBJ2-2, with 9 bases aligning to TRBD1. The CDR3 loop spans 18 amino acids. V dropped 7 bases and J dropped 6; count of bases not matched to a gene: 18. Germline CDR1 SEHNR, CDR2 FQNEAQ (reference sequence).

As concerns this clone: Relative to the germline gene, one junction end is altered; a read error may explain this. CDR3 in amino acids: CSAEYESEGQGYGYTF. The CDR3, as DNA: TGCAGCGCTGAATATGAGTCGGAGGGGCAAGGCTATGGCTACACCTTC. This chain joins TRBV29-1 and TRBJ1-2; a possible D gene is TRBD1 (5 bases). This CDR3 is built from 16 residues. Germline assignment: CDR1 SQVTM and CDR2 ANQGSEA.

Only one count was recorded for this clone. The rearrangement links TRBV2 to TRBJ2-5; D may be TRBD1 (5 bases). V was trimmed by 4 bases and J by 2 bases, leaving 8 bases between them. The CDR3 runs 13 residues. The germline V gene has CDR1 SNHLY and CDR2 FYNNEI. The CDR3 nucleotides read TGTGCCAGCAGTGGACAGCTGCAAGAGACCCAGTACTTC. Residues: CASSGQLQETQYF.

This chain joins TRBV6-2 or TRBV6-3 and TRBJ2-2; 13 nucleotides agree with TRBD2. Germline CDR1 and CDR2: MNHEY and SVGEGT. V lost 5 bases and J lost 7; bases outside the gene matches: 10. This CDR3 comprises 17 residues. CDR3 region: CASSHPGLAGMGGELFF. CDR3 coding DNA: TGTGCCAGCAGTCATCCGGGACTAGCGGGAATGGGCGGGGAGCTGTTTTTT.

V is TRBV30 and J is TRBJ1-1, with a tentative D call TRBD1 (6 bases). V gave up 3 bases and J gave up 3 bases, with 14 bases separating them. Looked up from germline, CDR1 is GTSNPN and CDR2 is SVGIG (reference sequence). The CDR3 loop spans 14 amino acids. The CDR3 coding sequence is TGTGCCTGGAGCACCACAGGGTCTGACACTGAAGCTTTCTTT. Encoded protein: CAWSTTGSDTEAFF.

The chain couples TRBV9 to TRBJ2-3; TRBD2 matches 8 bases. The trim removed 2 bases at V and 1 base at J, leaving 15 bases unmatched. Per germline, CDR1 SGDLS and CDR2 YYNGEE. The CDR3 loop spans 19 amino acids. CDR3 in amino acids: CASSVSRSGREARTDTQYF. In DNA form, the CDR3 reads TGTGCCAGCAGCGTGTCTAGGAGTGGGCGGGAGGCCCGCACAGATACGCAGTATTTT.